This T cell receptor (beta chain) came from a study of T cells after yellow fever vaccination (dated by TCRdb to between 2018 and 2020). With regard to the full study: The SMART-Seq v4 Ultra Low Input RNA kit was used to prepare libraries from fractions with low cell numbers. Bulk TCR alpha and beta repertoires were sequenced longitudinally to track T-cell clones before and after primary and booster YFV17D yellow fever vaccination. Two healthy male donors made up the cohort, one aged 18 to 30 years and the other aged 30 to 40 years. Blood was collected at multiple timepoints before and after primary and secondary immunization, and bulk PBMC replicates and cell subsets were isolated. Beyond this particular receptor, the publication reports: A small fraction of clonotypes appeared in both the CD4 and CD8 compartments, likely as a result of convergent recombination. After the booster, most clones that had expanded after primary vaccination were detected again (roughly 96% of CD4 and under 90% of CD8), suggesting broad maintenance of memory. The secondary T-cell response was found to be weaker but faster than the primary response, with a peak reached on day 5 rather than on day 15. FACS-sorted repertoires could contain abundant contaminating clonotypes from the bulk population, so computational filtering was required. Only two donors were included in the study, so the extent to which the findings can be generalized is limited.

From its cysteine to its phenylalanine, the CDR3 spans 13 amino acids. The read is trimmed to its CDR3 DNA, 39 bases read in frame from base 1. V has 2 bases trimmed and J has 11 bases trimmed; junction bases matching no gene number 7. Based on the germline V gene, the CDR1 and CDR2 sequences are SGHTA and FQGNSA. This clonotype has just a few counts. No antigen is known for it. Per-base qualities were not stored, and no clone one base away is much larger. Data came from an Illumina NovaSeq 6000. TCR cDNA was made using 5'RACE template switching, a step that added a universal primer site and unique molecular identifiers. cDNA synthesis was primed from both the TCR alpha and TCR beta constant segments. Library amplification involved two PCR steps, and the second step added sample barcodes and sequencing adapters. Sequencing of libraries was performed on Illumina HiSeq 2500 (2x100 bp) or NovaSeq (2x150 bp). The study's own analysis went as follows. Reads were demultiplexed and collapsed into UMI consensus sequences with MIGEC, and V(D)J alignment was performed with MiXCR. Clonotypes responding to the vaccine were identified with edgeR on replicate PBMC samples, with the criteria of FDR below 0.01 and a log2 fold change above 5 up to day 15. Each bulk clonotype was labeled CD4 or CD8 based on which sequenced repertoire, CD4 or CD8, contained the clonotype at higher abundance. TCRdb reprocessing: public reads trimmed at Q25 with fastp, clones called with MiXCR, in-frame beta chains kept. Every CDR3 protein is listed once, alongside the most common genes and DNA of its rows. These V and J calls originate from TCRdb's pipeline instead of the authors' own analysis. This sample lists over 250,000 distinct CDR3 sequences; roughly 4.8% were detected once. The ten largest clones add up to around 3.5% of the sample.

Explained via the paper, the treatment or condition label denotes: live attenuated yellow fever vaccine strain. A standard Ficoll-Paque protocol was used to isolate PBMCs from peripheral blood. Dynabeads CD4 and CD8 positive selection kits were used to isolate the CD4 and CD8 T-cell fractions. RNA was extracted with TriZol from bulk PBMCs, CD4 and CD8 fractions, and dextramer-positive and dextramer-negative fractions. This sequence originates from a man in his late teens or twenties who received the YFV17D yellow fever vaccine. Sequenced material: CD4+ T cells sorted from PBMCs, taken on the day of the yellow fever booster vaccination. The rearranged segments are TRBV7-2 and TRBJ2-7, with TRBD2 matching 9 junction bases. This receptor carries the CDR3 CASSLPSGDLKYF. Here is the DNA: TGTGCCAGCAGCTTACCTAGCGGGGACTTAAAGTACTTC.